This T cell receptor beta chain was observed in a study of blood T cell repertoires in COVID-19. Germline V gene lookup returns CDR1 MGHRA and CDR2 YSYEKL. Losses at the gene ends were 0 bases for V and 2 bases for J; bases not matched to a gene: 3. The length of the CDR3 is 16 residues. Clones were read by immunoSEQ multiplex PCR, and TCRdb kept only the in-frame ones, dropping some. The profile shows around 60,000 clones, about 91% of them singletons. Input material: peripheral blood. The chain combines TRBV4-1 with TRBJ2-1; 8 bases map to TRBD2. The clonotype originates from a woman aged 55-70 years with active COVID-19. The CDR3 is CASSQDSSGAYNEQFF. The CDR3 DNA follows: TGCGCCAGCAGCCAAGATAGTAGCGGGGCCTACAATGAGCAGTTCTTC.